These 25 T cell receptor beta chains were sequenced from one sample in a study of blood T cells in healthy people across ages. A J-beta primer mix and a sample-barcoded 5' primer were used in a second PCR of roughly 7 to 12 cycles. TCRdb reprocessed the 5' RACE reads via MiXCR and lists one record per CDR3 protein. Counted here are 1.5 million to 1.8 million distinct CDR3 sequences, 42% occurring once; the ten biggest clones make up less than 5%. Sequencing used blood. The receptors here all came from a woman aged 18-29 years in good health.

In its sample, this clonotype was seen a few times. The V call is TRBV7-2, the J call TRBJ2-6; D is unresolved. Per germline, CDR1 SGHTA and CDR2 FQGNSA. This CDR3 is built from 15 residues. V was pared by 5 bases and J by 0 bases, with 8 bases between. This CDR3 is CASSRRNSGANVLTF. CDR3 DNA sequence: TGTGCCAGCAGCAGACGAAACTCTGGGGCCAACGTCCTGACTTTC.

The J gene is TRBJ2-3, the V gene TRBV4-1, with 7 bases aligning to TRBD1. After removal of 4 bases from V and 7 bases from J, the junction contained 8 bases not matched to a gene. Germline CDR1 is MGHRA and CDR2 is YSYEKL. The CDR3 is 14 residues long. The CDR3 loop reads CASSRGTVGNTQYF. The CDR3 region has the DNA TGCGCCAGCAGCCGAGGGACAGTGGGGAATACGCAGTATTTT.

CDR3 DNA: TGCGCCAGCAGCCCCCAGTTGGGAGAGTATACTGAAGCTTTCTTT. It yields the protein CASSPQLGEYTEAFF. The chain combines TRBV4-1 with TRBJ1-1; D gene ambiguous. Germline CDR1 and CDR2: MGHRA and YSYEKL. V was shortened by 4 bases and J by 5 bases, with 17 bases between the two germline ends. CDR3 length equals 15 residues.

This clonotype was counted a few times. The chain employs TRBV4-1 and TRBJ2-1; perhaps TRBD2 as D (5 bases). Trimming stripped 0 bases from V and 6 bases from J, with 18 bases between. There are 17 residues in the CDR3. Germline V lookup: CDR1 MGHRA, CDR2 YSYEKL. The CDR3 DNA reads TGCGCCAGCAGCCAAGAAGCGTTCGGGGTGCCCTCCAATGAGCAGTTCTTC. This encodes CASSQEAFGVPSNEQFF.

Notes on this clonotype: It is likely a read error, because the conserved phenylalanine at the end of the CDR3 is missing. The limits of the CDR3 on the DNA are not certain, so only TCRdb's listed CDR3 is given. The V call is TRBV20-1, the J call TRBJ2-1; TRBD1 is taken as the D call from the table, unchecked against the DNA. Germline loops: CDR1 DFQATT, CDR2 SNEGSKA (reference sequence). The CDR3 is 15 residues long, counting both termini. The CDR3 here is CSARGGQGGRDTFGS.

With regard to this clonotype: One junction end does not reproduce the germline sequence, and a read error may be involved. The genes are TRBV7-2 and TRBJ1-6, with 7 positions matching TRBD1. CDR1 is SGHTA and CDR2 is FQGNSA in the germline V gene. CDR3 length equals 14 residues. CDR3 amino acids: CASSPRQGASPPHF. The CDR3 DNA reads as TGTGCCAGCAGCCCCCGACAGGGCGCATCACCCCCCCACTTT.

This clonotype has more than one count but fewer than ten. V usage is TRBV20-1 and J usage is TRBJ1-4; D is unresolved. The ends were cut back, 5 bases at V and 7 bases at J, with 14 bases in the middle. Germline assignment: CDR1 DFQATT and CDR2 SNEGSKA (reference sequence). This CDR3 contains 13 residues. CDR3 loop: CSARGPPSEKLFF. DNA of the CDR3: TGCAGTGCTCGCGGGCCTCCCTCTGAAAAACTGTTTTTT.

This clonotype came up once. The V and J genes are TRBV12-3 or TRBV12-4 and TRBJ1-2; a weak D match, TRBD1 (6 bases). Trimming shortened V by 3 bases and J by 7 bases, and 18 bases separated the two germline ends. This CDR3 spans 15 amino acids. Here the CDR3 reads CASSFGSREGGGYTF. The CDR3 bases are TGTGCCAGCAGTTTCGGATCAAGGGAAGGGGGTGGCTACACCTTC.

This clonotype was seen a handful of times. The V call is TRBV12-3 or TRBV12-4, the J call TRBJ2-3, with TRBD1 identical over 7 bases. J lost 2 bases, V lost 3 bases, and 5 bases had no gene match. This CDR3 is 15 amino acids long. The CDR3 is CASSFGDSPTDTQYF. CDR3 DNA: TGTGCCAGCAGTTTCGGGGACAGTCCCACAGATACGCAGTATTTT.

This clonotype was counted a few times. The V call is TRBV18, the J call TRBJ2-5; D uncertain. CDR1 KGHSH and CDR2 LQKENI come from the germline V gene. Trimming removed 2 bases at V and 4 bases at J, with 8 bases between. The CDR3 sequence is 13 residues long. This CDR3 reads CASSPSRTETQYF. As DNA, the CDR3 is TGTGCCAGCTCACCATCTAGGACAGAGACCCAGTACTTC.

This clonotype was counted only a few times. The chain combines TRBV7-9 with TRBJ1-5; the D gene is possibly TRBD1 (6 bases). This CDR3 has 12 residues. Germline lookup yields CDR1 SEHNR and CDR2 FQNEAQ (reference sequence). Trimming stripped 5 bases from V and 13 bases from J, with 15 bases between. Here the CDR3 reads CASSMTGLEQHF. The CDR3 nucleotides read TGTGCCAGCAGCATGACAGGTTTGGAGCAGCATTTT.

V gene TRBV7-9 combines with J gene TRBJ2-7; D unclear. From germline, CDR1 is SEHNR and CDR2 FQNEAQ (reference sequence). V was clipped by 3 bases and J by 3 bases, with 9 bases between them. The CDR3 is 13 amino acids. The CDR3 sequence: CASSLWTDYEQYF. CDR3 DNA: TGTGCCAGCAGCTTGTGGACCGACTACGAGCAGTACTTC.

This chain links TRBV5-1 with TRBJ2-1; no clear D gene. The CDR3 spans 14 residues. Deletions cut 7 bases from V and 4 bases from J, with 15 bases between. Germline-derived CDR1 and CDR2 are SGHRS and YFSETQ. DNA of the CDR3: TGCGCCAGCGCTCTTAGGGTGGGGTACAATGAGCAGTTCTTC. It translates to CASALRVGYNEQFF.

The V and J genes are TRBV29-1 and TRBJ1-2; D gene uncertain. V lost 6 bases and J lost 8, with 13 bases in between. Germline assignment: CDR1 SQVTM and CDR2 ANQGSEA. The CDR3 runs 11 residues. The CDR3 sequence: CSVAQLYGYTF. CDR3 coding DNA: TGCAGCGTCGCACAGTTATACGGCTACACCTTC. The full variable domain, completed using reference TRBV29-1 and TRBJ1-2, is SAVISQKPSRDICQRGTSLTIQCQVDSQVTMMFWYRQQPGQSLTLIATANQGSEATYESGFVIDKFPISRPNLTFSTLTVSNMSPEDSSIYLCSVAQLYGYTFGSGTRLTVV.

This chain links TRBV20-1 with TRBJ1-2; 7 nucleotides line up with TRBD1. The CDR3 runs to 13 residues. The junction had 7 bases not matched to a gene; V was cut back by 5 bases and J by 4 bases. The germline CDR1 and CDR2 sequences are DFQATT and SNEGSKA (reference sequence). The CDR3 nucleotides are TGCAGTGCTGTCCGGGACAGCCTCTATGGCTACACCTTC. Protein: CSAVRDSLYGYTF.

The chain uses TRBV3-1 and TRBJ1-5, with D hard to call. V was trimmed by 1 base and J by 3 bases, leaving 10 bases between them. The germline CDR1 and CDR2 sequences are LGHDT and YNNKEL (reference sequence). The CDR3 length is 15 residues. CDR3 region: CASSQGGEHNQPQHF. DNA of the CDR3: TGTGCCAGCAGCCAAGGAGGAGAACACAATCAGCCCCAGCATTTT. The full variable domain, rest sourced from reference TRBV3-1 and TRBJ1-5, is DTAVSQTPKYLVTQMGNDKSIKCEQNLGHDTMYWYKQDSKKFLKIMFSYNNKELIINETVPNRFSPKSPDKAHLNLHINSLELGDSAVYFCASSQGGEHNQPQHFGDGTRLSIL.

The rearrangement uses TRBV5-1 and TRBJ2-7, with TRBD1 matching over 10 bases. The CDR3 runs to 15 residues. The V gene end was trimmed by 3 bases and the J gene end by 2 bases; junction bases not matched to a gene: 5. Germline loops: CDR1 SGHRS, CDR2 YFSETQ. CDR3 nucleotide sequence: TGCGCCAGCAGCTGGGGACAGGGGAATCCCTACGAGCAGTACTTC. Translating gives CASSWGQGNPYEQYF.

This clonotype was observed a few times. The chain couples TRBV5-1 to TRBJ2-7; 12 bases agree with TRBD2. The J call may be wrong; the DNA end is better matched by TRBJ2-5. Looked up from germline, CDR1 is SGHRS and CDR2 is YFSETQ. This CDR3 contains 14 residues. The CDR3 reads CASSTLAGGETQYF. For the CDR3, the DNA is TGCGCCAGCAGCACACTAGCGGGAGGCGAGACCCAGTACTTC.

The chain combines TRBV6-5 with TRBJ1-2; no clear D gene. Germline assignment: CDR1 MNHEY and CDR2 SVGAGI. The CDR3 is made up of 14 amino acids. V lost 2 bases, J lost 4 bases, and 11 bases lay in between. This CDR3 is CASSYSRSIYGYTF. CDR3 nucleotide sequence: TGTGCCAGCAGTTACAGCAGGTCGATCTATGGCTACACCTTC.

The rearrangement links TRBV20-1 to TRBJ1-5; unclear D gene. Germline assignment: CDR1 DFQATT and CDR2 SNEGSKA (reference sequence). The length of the CDR3 is 15 residues. V lost 0 bases and J lost 3, with 12 bases in between. The CDR3 sequence is CSARDFNGFNQPQHF. DNA of the CDR3: TGCAGTGCTAGAGATTTTAACGGATTCAATCAGCCCCAGCATTTT.

This rearrangement joins TRBV10-1 to TRBJ1-5; unclear D gene. Germline V gene data show CDR1 as WNHNN and CDR2 as SYGVQD (reference sequence). V was clipped by 7 bases and J by 3 bases, with 4 bases between them. The CDR3 length is 11 residues. CDR3 DNA sequence: TGCGCCAGCAACCTCAATCAGCCCCAGCATTTT. Translated, it gives CASNLNQPQHF.

This clonotype was counted a few times. The V gene is TRBV12-3 or TRBV12-4, the J gene TRBJ2-7; 8 bases align to TRBD1. The CDR3 is 14 residues long. V lost 5 bases to trimming and J lost 2 bases; unmatched junction nucleotides: 5. CDR3 protein: CASSGGQVAYEQYF. In DNA form, the CDR3 reads TGTGCCAGCAGTGGGGGACAGGTCGCCTACGAGCAGTACTTC.

The V call is TRBV6-2 or TRBV6-3, the J call TRBJ2-1; no clear D. CDR1 MNHEY and CDR2 SVGEGT come from the germline V gene. With 7 bases removed from V and 4 bases from J, the gap between germline ends came to 14 bases. This CDR3 has 14 residues. CDR3 amino acids: CASTLNIEYNEQFF. The CDR3 coding sequence is TGTGCCAGCACTCTAAACATTGAGTACAATGAGCAGTTCTTC.

This clonotype came up a few times. This CDR3 is CASSLFGRSEQYF. The CDR3 DNA is TGCGCCAGCAGCCTCTTCGGCAGGTCCGAGCAGTACTTC. The genes are TRBV4-1 and TRBJ2-7, with D unclear. Trimming shortened V by 4 bases and J by 6 bases, and 13 bases separated the two germline ends. Per the germline V gene, CDR1 is MGHRA and CDR2 is YSYEKL. This CDR3 is 13 amino acids long.

This rearrangement joins TRBV7-3 to TRBJ2-4; 8 nucleotides align to TRBD1. CDR1 and CDR2 (germline): SGHTA, FQGTGA. V shed 5 bases and J 13 bases; nucleotides not matched to a gene: 16. The CDR3 extends over 15 amino acids. CDR3 loop: CASSKRQGLINEQYF. CDR3 nucleotide sequence: TGTGCCAGCAGCAAAAGACAGGGGCTAATAAATGAGCAGTACTTC.